These 29 T cell receptor beta chains originate from one sample sequenced in a study of blood T cell repertoires in COVID-19. Profiled with immunoSEQ multiplex PCR; TCRdb holds only in-frame clones, not every one. Of more than 400,000 clones in the sample, around 90% were seen once. The sample was PBMCs or T cells enriched from blood (not recorded which). The source is a man aged 18 to 35 who had recovered from COVID-19.

The chain is built from TRBV3-1 (or the pseudogene TRBV3-2) and TRBJ2-7; D might be TRBD2 (6 bases). Germline CDR1 LGHDT, CDR2 YNNKEL (reference sequence). Trimming stripped 4 bases from V and 2 bases from J, with 18 bases between. This CDR3 is built from 16 residues. In nucleotides, the CDR3 is TGTGCCAGCAGCCGCATGGGCGGGGAAGCAGCCTACGAGCAGTACTTC. Translating it yields CASSRMGGEAAYEQYF.

The chain employs TRBV29-1 and TRBJ2-2, with TRBD2 matching 11 bases. The trim removed 7 bases at V and 4 bases at J, leaving 17 bases unmatched. The CDR3 covers 18 residues. CDR1 is SQVTM and CDR2 is ANQGSEA in the germline V gene. CDR3: CSARSSVAGGLGTGELFF. Written as DNA, the CDR3 is TGCAGCGCTCGGTCGTCGGTAGCGGGAGGGTTGGGCACCGGGGAGCTGTTTTTT.

This rearrangement joins TRBV2 to TRBJ1-2; D remains unclear. The length of the CDR3 is 14 residues. Germline CDR1 SNHLY, CDR2 FYNNEI. Trimming took 2 bases from V and 7 from J, leaving 14 bases between them. The CDR3 DNA is TGTGCCAGCAGTGAAACTTCGCGGAGGGCTGGCTACACCTTC. The encoded protein is CASSETSRRAGYTF.

The chain joins TRBV5-6 to TRBJ1-6, with D uncertain. Trimming cost V 0 bases and J 9 bases, with 7 bases left between them. The CDR3 is made up of 13 amino acids. Germline-derived CDR1 and CDR2 are SGHDT and YYEEEE. The CDR3 protein is CASSLDLSSPLHF. The CDR3 nucleotides are TGTGCCAGCAGCTTGGATCTCTCTTCACCCCTCCACTTT.

The chain couples TRBV7-9 to TRBJ1-5; D uncertain. There are 14 residues in the CDR3. The germline V and J ends were trimmed by 1 base and 6 bases, with 10 bases remaining between them. CDR1 and CDR2 (germline): SEHNR, FQNEAQ (reference sequence). CDR3 DNA: TGTGCCAGCAGCTTAGGAGGGTCCGGTCAGCCCCAGCATTTT. Translating gives CASSLGGSGQPQHF.

This clone was detected a few times. The chain employs TRBV10-1 and TRBJ2-3; TRBD1 agrees at 8 bases. The CDR3 length is 15 residues. V was clipped by 0 bases and J by 7 bases; unmatched bases: 6. Per germline, CDR1 WNHNN and CDR2 SYGVQD (reference sequence). CDR3 amino acids: CASSESSRGQHTQYF. The CDR3 DNA follows: TGCGCCAGCAGTGAGTCGTCCAGGGGGCAACATACGCAGTATTTT.

The chain recombines TRBV10-1 with TRBJ2-1; D call uncertain. Trimming stripped 0 bases from V and 2 bases from J, with 8 bases between. Germline V gene lookup returns CDR1 WNHNN and CDR2 SYGVQD (reference sequence). The CDR3 extends over 15 amino acids. The CDR3 DNA follows: TGCGCCAGCAGTGAGTCAGTTAGAGCCTACAATGAGCAGTTCTTC. Encoded protein: CASSESVRAYNEQFF.

The chain links TRBV3-1 (or the pseudogene TRBV3-2) to TRBJ1-2; 7 bases fit TRBD1. Looked up from germline, CDR1 is LGHDT and CDR2 is YNNKEL (reference sequence). J was trimmed by 2 bases and V by 0 bases; bases with no gene match: 6. This CDR3 has 16 amino acids. CDR3 in amino acids: CASSQEMQGDNYGYTF. Here the CDR3 DNA reads TGTGCCAGCAGCCAAGAGATGCAGGGGGACAACTATGGCTACACCTTC.

The chain is built from TRBV27 and TRBJ1-2; 10 bases match TRBD1. Germline assignment: CDR1 MNHEY and CDR2 SMNVEV (reference sequence). Trimming at V came to 6 bases and at J to 7 bases, leaving 5 bases not matched to a gene. This CDR3 has 13 amino acids. CDR3 sequence: CASRPGQGFGYTF. In DNA form, the CDR3 reads TGTGCCAGCAGGCCGGGACAGGGGTTTGGCTACACCTTC.

V gene TRBV6-1 combines with J gene TRBJ1-2, with 9 bases lining up with TRBD1. After removal of 2 bases from V and 4 bases from J, the junction contained 5 bases not matched to a gene. The germline gives CDR1 MNHNS, CDR2 SASEGT. CDR3 length: 15 residues. The CDR3 here is CASSETRQGVYGYTF. The CDR3 coding sequence is TGTGCCAGCAGTGAAACCCGACAGGGGGTCTATGGCTACACCTTC.

The genes are TRBV6-5 and TRBJ2-1, with 9 bases identical to TRBD2. Germline V gene sequence: CDR1 MNHEY, CDR2 SVGAGI. Trimming removed 6 bases from V and 6 bases from J; junction bases left unmatched: 9. This CDR3 spans 15 amino acids. The CDR3 is CASRTWREGRNEQFF. The CDR3 region has the DNA TGTGCCAGCAGGACGTGGCGGGAGGGCCGCAATGAGCAGTTCTTC.

V gene TRBV28 combines with J gene TRBJ1-5, with 8 bases fitting TRBD1. The CDR3 consists of 23 residues. V shed 0 bases and J 0 bases; nucleotides not matched to a gene: 22. CDR1 MDHEN and CDR2 SYDVKM come from the germline V gene. The CDR3 loop is CASSLWWGTGPLVTGYSNQPQHF. CDR3 sequence (DNA): TGTGCCAGCAGTTTATGGTGGGGGACAGGTCCGCTCGTCACCGGTTATAGCAATCAGCCCCAGCATTTT.

The chain is built from TRBV9 and TRBJ1-1; a weak D match, TRBD1 (5 bases). Germline lookup yields CDR1 SGDLS and CDR2 YYNGEE. The germline V and J ends were trimmed by 2 bases and 1 base, with 9 bases remaining between them. CDR3 size: 14 residues. The CDR3 sequence: CASSVIQENTEAFF. As DNA, the CDR3 is TGTGCCAGCAGCGTCATACAGGAGAACACTGAAGCTTTCTTT.

V is TRBV14 and J is TRBJ2-5, with D perhaps matching TRBD2 (5 bases). The CDR3 totals 15 residues. Germline assignment: CDR1 SGHDN and CDR2 FVKESK. V lost 3 bases, J lost 1 base, and 12 bases lay in between. The CDR3 protein is CASSQPRGRQETQYF. CDR3 bases: TGTGCCAGCAGCCAGCCTAGAGGGCGCCAAGAGACCCAGTACTTC.

The genes are TRBV2 and TRBJ2-1, with 7 bases lining up with TRBD1. J gave up 15 bases and V 6 bases, and 11 bases lay outside the gene matches. The CDR3 has 12 residues. Germline CDR1 SNHLY, CDR2 FYNNEI. The CDR3 nucleotides read TGTGCCAGCAGCCCCGAGGGGGCCGCACCGTTCTTC. This codes for CASSPEGAAPFF.

Only one count was recorded for this clone. The chain joins TRBV3-1 (or the pseudogene TRBV3-2) to TRBJ2-5, with 7 bases lining up with TRBD2. V shed 4 bases, J shed 2 bases, and the junction held 1 base outside the gene matches. CDR1 and CDR2 (germline): LGHDT, YNNKEL (reference sequence). This CDR3 spans 13 amino acids. CDR3 sequence: CASSLGGQETQYF. The CDR3 nucleotides read TGTGCCAGCAGCCTGGGGGGGCAAGAGACCCAGTACTTC.

The rearrangement links TRBV5-1 to TRBJ1-2; maybe TRBD1 (5 bases). This CDR3 has 14 residues. Deletions cut 4 bases from V and 3 bases from J, with 13 bases between. CDR1 and CDR2 from the germline V gene are SGHRS and YFSETQ. The CDR3 spells CASSQRDADYGYTF. CDR3 nucleotides: TGCGCCAGCAGCCAGCGGGACGCTGACTATGGCTACACCTTC.

The chain joins TRBV20-1 to TRBJ2-7, with a weak D call TRBD1 (5 bases). CDR3 length: 11 amino acids. CDR1 is DFQATT, CDR2 SNEGSKA, per germline (reference sequence). V was cut by 6 bases and J by 5 bases, with 11 bases left in between. The DNA of the CDR3 is TGCAGTGCGACCCTAGGGGACGAGCAGTACTTC. Amino acids: CSATLGDEQYF.

The chain links TRBV15 to TRBJ1-1; D is possibly TRBD1 (5 bases). The germline CDR1 and CDR2 sequences are LNHNV and YYDKDF (reference sequence). The CDR3 is 15 amino acids. Deletions cut 2 bases from V and 3 bases from J, with 13 bases between. The CDR3 spells CATSRTREAHTEAFF. CDR3 bases: TGTGCCACCAGCAGAACCAGGGAAGCTCACACTGAAGCTTTCTTT. Full variable domain (remainder filled in from reference TRBV15 and TRBJ1-1): DAMVIQNPRYQVTQFGKPVTLSCSQTLNHNVMYWYQQKSSQAPKLLFHYYDKDFNNEADTPDNFQSRRPNTSFCFLDIRSPGLGDTAMYLCATSRTREAHTEAFFGQGTRLTVV.

V gene TRBV28 combines with J gene TRBJ1-1; D remains ambiguous. CDR1 MDHEN and CDR2 SYDVKM come from the germline V gene. CDR3 length: 12 residues. Trimming shortened V by 7 bases and J by 1 base, and 7 bases separated the two germline ends. CDR3 protein: CASMSGNTEAFF. The CDR3 coding sequence is TGTGCCAGCATGTCGGGGAACACTGAAGCTTTCTTT.

CDR3 residues: CASSFPSGGKPYNEQFF. The CDR3, as DNA: TGTGCCAGCAGCTTTCCTAGCGGGGGGAAACCCTACAATGAGCAGTTCTTC. The genes are TRBV11-2 and TRBJ2-1, with 11 bases lining up with TRBD2. The CDR3 runs 17 residues. The trim removed 3 bases at V and 2 bases at J, leaving 6 bases unmatched. The germline gives CDR1 SGHAT, CDR2 FQNNGV.

This chain connects TRBV5-8 to TRBJ2-1, with D unclear. CDR1 and CDR2 (germline): SGHTS, YDEGEE. V dropped 4 bases and J dropped 12 bases, with 11 bases sitting between them. There are 11 residues in the CDR3. CDR3 in amino acids: CASSRVVGQFF. The DNA for the CDR3 is TGTGCCAGCAGCCGAGTGGTCGGGCAGTTCTTC.

This sequence joins TRBV18 and TRBJ1-5; no clear D. The CDR3 totals 14 residues. Germline assignment: CDR1 KGHSH and CDR2 LQKENI. The V and J ends lost 1 base and 6 bases respectively, with 10 bases between them. CDR3 loop: CASSPLSGGQPQHF. In DNA, the CDR3 is TGTGCCAGCTCACCACTGAGCGGAGGTCAGCCCCAGCATTTT.

The chain has TRBV7-9 and TRBJ1-5; TRBD1 matches at 9 bases. This CDR3 contains 14 residues. The J segment lost 4 bases and the V segment lost 3 bases, leaving 1 base of the junction unmatched. Germline CDR1 SEHNR, CDR2 FQNEAQ (reference sequence). DNA of the CDR3: TGTGCCAGCAGCTTGGGACAGGGTAATCAGCCCCAGCATTTT. Translated: CASSLGQGNQPQHF.

This clone was seen just once. The V gene is TRBV20-1, the J gene TRBJ1-2, with D maybe TRBD1 (5 bases). CDR1 and CDR2 (germline): DFQATT, SNEGSKA (reference sequence). This CDR3 comprises 11 residues. V was trimmed by 6 bases and J by 5 bases, leaving 10 bases between them. The CDR3 region is CSARTLYGYTF. The CDR3 nucleotides are TGCAGTGCCAGGACATTATATGGCTACACCTTC.

This chain connects TRBV5-8 to TRBJ2-1, with 9 bases aligning to TRBD1. The CDR3 extends over 15 amino acids. With V trimmed by 1 base and J by 6 bases, 5 bases remained unmatched. Germline values: CDR1 SGHTS, CDR2 YDEGEE. CDR3 nucleotide sequence: TGTGCCAGCAGCTTGCCGGACAGGGGTCCCAATGAGCAGTTCTTC. Protein product: CASSLPDRGPNEQFF.

This chain links TRBV19 with TRBJ2-7; TRBD2 aligns across 13 bases. In germline, CDR1 is LNHDA, CDR2 SQIVND (reference sequence). This CDR3 has 14 residues. With V trimmed by 6 bases and J by 6 bases, 5 bases remained unmatched. The CDR3 coding sequence is TGTGCCAGTAGCCCCGGACTAGCGGGAGTCGAGCAGTACTTC. Encoded protein: CASSPGLAGVEQYF.

The chain combines TRBV9 with TRBJ1-2, with a tentative D call TRBD1 (5 bases). The CDR3 loop spans 16 amino acids. V lost 0 bases to trimming and J lost 4 bases, with 16 bases between them. Germline CDR1 and CDR2: SGDLS and YYNGEE. The CDR3 DNA follows: TGTGCCAGCAGCGTAGGGCAGGTGGGGCTGACCTATGGCTACACCTTC. Translation: CASSVGQVGLTYGYTF.

The CDR3 DNA is TGCGCCAGCAGCTCAAATATACAGGGTGACTATGGCTACACCTTC. This codes for CASSSNIQGDYGYTF. The V and J genes are TRBV5-1 and TRBJ1-2, with TRBD1 as a possible D gene (6 bases). The germline V gene has CDR1 SGHRS and CDR2 YFSETQ. V was pared by 3 bases and J by 3 bases, with 15 bases between. This CDR3 spans 15 amino acids.